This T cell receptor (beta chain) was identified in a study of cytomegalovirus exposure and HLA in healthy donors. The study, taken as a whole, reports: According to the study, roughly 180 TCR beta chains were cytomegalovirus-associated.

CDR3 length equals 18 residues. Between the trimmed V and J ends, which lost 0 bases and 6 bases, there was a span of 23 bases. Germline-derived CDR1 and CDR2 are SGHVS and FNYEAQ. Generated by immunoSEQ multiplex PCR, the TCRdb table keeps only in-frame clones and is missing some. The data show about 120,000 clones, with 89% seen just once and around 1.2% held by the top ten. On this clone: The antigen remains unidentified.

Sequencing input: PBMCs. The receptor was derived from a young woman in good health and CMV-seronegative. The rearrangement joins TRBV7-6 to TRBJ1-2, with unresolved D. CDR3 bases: TGTGCCAGCAGCTTAGCAGGGATTTTGGCGGGAGCCGCCAATGGCTACACCTTC. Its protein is CASSLAGILAGAANGYTF.